This section outlines one T cell receptor beta chain sequence together with its context. The antigen remains undetermined. The repertoire was sequenced with immunoSEQ multiplex PCR; TCRdb's copy has only in-frame clones and lacks some. The table lists 100,000 to 150,000 clones, more than 85% of them singletons, with roughly 14% in the top ten. This entry comes from a study of PD-1 blockade in mismatch repair-deficient tumors. A few pembrolizumab responders had their TCRs sequenced. Points from the study as a whole: Tumor-resident clones, often absent from pretreatment blood, expanded after pembrolizumab and then contracted.

Germline values: CDR1 SGHRS, CDR2 YFSETQ. The CDR3 extends over 14 amino acids. V was pared by 4 bases and J by 5 bases, with 13 bases between. The sequenced sample was peripheral blood, obtained 44 weeks after starting pembrolizumab. The chain links TRBV5-1 to TRBJ2-1; unclear D gene. This sequence was found in an adult with mismatch repair-deficient cancer. The CDR3 is CASSGYADNNEQFF. CDR3 in DNA: TGCGCCAGCAGCGGGTACGCCGATAACAATGAGCAGTTCTTC.